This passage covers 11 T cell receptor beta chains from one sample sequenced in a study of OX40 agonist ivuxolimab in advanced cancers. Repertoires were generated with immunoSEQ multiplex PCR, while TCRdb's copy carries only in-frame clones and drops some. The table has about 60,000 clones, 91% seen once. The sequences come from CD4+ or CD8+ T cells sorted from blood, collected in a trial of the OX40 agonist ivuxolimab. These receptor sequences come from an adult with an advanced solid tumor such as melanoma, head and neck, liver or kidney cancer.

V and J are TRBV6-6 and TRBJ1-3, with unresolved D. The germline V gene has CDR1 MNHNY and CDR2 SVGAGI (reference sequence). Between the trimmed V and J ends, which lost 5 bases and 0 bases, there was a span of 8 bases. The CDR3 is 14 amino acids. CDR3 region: CASSDPLSGNTIYF. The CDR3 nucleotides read TGTGCCAGCAGTGATCCTCTCTCTGGAAACACCATATATTTT.

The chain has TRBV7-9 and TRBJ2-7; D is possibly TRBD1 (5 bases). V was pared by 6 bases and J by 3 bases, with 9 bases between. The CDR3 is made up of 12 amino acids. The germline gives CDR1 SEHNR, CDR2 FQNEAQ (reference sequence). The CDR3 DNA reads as TGTGCCAGCAGTTTCGACAGCTACGAGCAGTACTTC. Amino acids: CASSFDSYEQYF.

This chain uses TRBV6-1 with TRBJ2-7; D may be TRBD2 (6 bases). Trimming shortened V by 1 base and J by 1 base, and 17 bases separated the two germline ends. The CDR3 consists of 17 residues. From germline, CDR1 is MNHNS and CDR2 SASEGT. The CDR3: CASSEGGLLRRSYEQYV. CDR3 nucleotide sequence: TGTGCCAGCAGTGAAGGGGGACTTCTAAGGCGGTCCTACGAGCAGTACGTC.

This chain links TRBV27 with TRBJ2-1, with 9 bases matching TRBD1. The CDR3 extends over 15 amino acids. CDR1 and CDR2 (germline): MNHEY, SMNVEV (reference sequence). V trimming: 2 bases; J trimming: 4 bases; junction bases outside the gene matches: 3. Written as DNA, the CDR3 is TGTGCCAGCAGTTTAACAGGGGGCCCGTACAATGAGCAGTTCTTC. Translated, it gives CASSLTGGPYNEQFF.

CDR3 region: CASSLSASGGSYNEQFF. The CDR3 coding sequence is TGTGCCAGCTCACTTTCGGCTAGCGGGGGTTCCTACAATGAGCAGTTCTTC. The chain combines TRBV18 with TRBJ2-1; TRBD2 agrees at 10 bases. Looked up from germline, CDR1 is KGHSH and CDR2 is LQKENI. The junction had 7 bases not matched to a gene; V was cut back by 4 bases and J by 1 base. This CDR3 is 17 amino acids long.

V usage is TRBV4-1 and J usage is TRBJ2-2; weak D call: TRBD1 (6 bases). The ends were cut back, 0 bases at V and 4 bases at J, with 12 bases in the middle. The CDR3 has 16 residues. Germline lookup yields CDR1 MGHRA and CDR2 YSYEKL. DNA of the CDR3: TGCGCCAGCAGCCAAGATAGAGGGGGAATCACCGGGGAGCTGTTTTTT. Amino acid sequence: CASSQDRGGITGELFF.

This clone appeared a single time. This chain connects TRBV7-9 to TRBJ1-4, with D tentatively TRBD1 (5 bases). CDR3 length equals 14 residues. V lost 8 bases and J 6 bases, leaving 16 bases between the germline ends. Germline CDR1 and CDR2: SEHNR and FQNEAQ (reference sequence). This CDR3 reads CASHRGGVDEKLFF. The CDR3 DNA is TGTGCCAGCCATCGCGGGGGGGTAGATGAAAAACTGTTTTTT.

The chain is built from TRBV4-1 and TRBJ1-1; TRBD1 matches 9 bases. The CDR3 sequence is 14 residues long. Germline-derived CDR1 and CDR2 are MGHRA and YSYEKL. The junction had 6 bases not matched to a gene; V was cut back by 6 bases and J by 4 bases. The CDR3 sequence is CASSRTGDPTEAFF. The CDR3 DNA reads TGCGCCAGCAGTCGGACAGGGGATCCCACTGAAGCTTTCTTT.

The CDR3 nucleotides read TGTGCCAGCATGGGCGGGTACTCCTACAATGAGCAGTTCTTC. Translation gives CASMGGYSYNEQFF. J is TRBJ2-1 and V is TRBV2, with D possibly TRBD2 on 5 matching bases. The CDR3 covers 14 residues. Germline CDR1 and CDR2: SNHLY and FYNNEI. V was cut by 7 bases and J by 0 bases, with 10 bases left in between.

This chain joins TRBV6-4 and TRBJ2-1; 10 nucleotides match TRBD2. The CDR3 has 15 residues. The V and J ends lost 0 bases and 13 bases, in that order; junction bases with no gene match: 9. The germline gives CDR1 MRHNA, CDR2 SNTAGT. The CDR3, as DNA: TGTGCCAGCAGTGACTCATTTTTTGGGACTAGCGATCAGTTCTTC. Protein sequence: CASSDSFFGTSDQFF.

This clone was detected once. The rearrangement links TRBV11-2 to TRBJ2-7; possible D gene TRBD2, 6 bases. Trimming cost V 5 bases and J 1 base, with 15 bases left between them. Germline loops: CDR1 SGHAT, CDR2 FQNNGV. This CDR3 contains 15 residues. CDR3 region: CASSPVAGMSYEQYF. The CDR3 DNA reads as TGTGCCAGCAGCCCAGTGGCGGGAATGTCCTACGAGCAGTACTTC.